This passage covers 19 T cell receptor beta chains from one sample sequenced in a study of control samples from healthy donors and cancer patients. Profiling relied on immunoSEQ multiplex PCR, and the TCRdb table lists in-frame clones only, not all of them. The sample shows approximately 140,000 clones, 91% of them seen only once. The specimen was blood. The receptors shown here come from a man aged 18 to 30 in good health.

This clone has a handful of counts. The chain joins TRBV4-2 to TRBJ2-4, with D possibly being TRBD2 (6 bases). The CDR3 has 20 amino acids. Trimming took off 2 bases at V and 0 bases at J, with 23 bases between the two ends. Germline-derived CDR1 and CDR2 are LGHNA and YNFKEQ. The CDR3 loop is CASSQLVGLAKPVAKNIQYF. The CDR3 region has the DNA TGTGCCAGCAGCCAATTGGTTGGGCTAGCGAAACCAGTAGCCAAAAACATTCAGTACTTC.

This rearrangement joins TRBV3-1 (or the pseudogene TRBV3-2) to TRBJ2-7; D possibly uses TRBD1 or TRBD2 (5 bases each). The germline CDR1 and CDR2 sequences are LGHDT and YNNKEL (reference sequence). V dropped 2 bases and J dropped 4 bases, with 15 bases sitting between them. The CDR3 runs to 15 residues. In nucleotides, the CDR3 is TGTGCCAGCAGCCAACCCGGGACGGAACTTTACGAGCAGTACTTC. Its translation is CASSQPGTELYEQYF.

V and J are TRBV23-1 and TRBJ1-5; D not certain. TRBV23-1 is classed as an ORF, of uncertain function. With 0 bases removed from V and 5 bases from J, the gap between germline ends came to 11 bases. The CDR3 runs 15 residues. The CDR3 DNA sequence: TGCGCCAGCAGTCAATCGATTGGGGAGGATCAGCCCCAGCATTTT. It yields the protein CASSQSIGEDQPQHF.

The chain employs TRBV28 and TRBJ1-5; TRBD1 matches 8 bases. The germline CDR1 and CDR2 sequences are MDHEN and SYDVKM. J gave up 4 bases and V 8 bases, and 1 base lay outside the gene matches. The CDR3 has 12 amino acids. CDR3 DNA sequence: TGTGCCAGCGACAGGGGTAATCAGCCCCAGCATTTT. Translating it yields CASDRGNQPQHF.

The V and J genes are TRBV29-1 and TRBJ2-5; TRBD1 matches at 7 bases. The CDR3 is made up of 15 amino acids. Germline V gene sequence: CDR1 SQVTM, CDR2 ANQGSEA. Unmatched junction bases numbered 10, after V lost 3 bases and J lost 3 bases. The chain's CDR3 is CSVDFPRGLKETQYF. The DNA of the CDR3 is TGCAGCGTTGATTTTCCCAGGGGGTTGAAAGAGACCCAGTACTTC. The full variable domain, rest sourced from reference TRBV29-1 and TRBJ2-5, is SAVISQKPSRDICQRGTSLTIQCQVDSQVTMMFWYRQQPGQSLTLIATANQGSEATYESGFVIDKFPISRPNLTFSTLTVSNMSPEDSSIYLCSVDFPRGLKETQYFGPGTRLLVL.

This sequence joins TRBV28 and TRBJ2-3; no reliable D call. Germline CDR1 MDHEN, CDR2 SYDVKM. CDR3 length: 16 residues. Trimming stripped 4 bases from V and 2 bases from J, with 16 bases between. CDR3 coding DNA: TGTGCCAGCAGTTCCCTCTTTGGTACGACCACAGATACGCAGTATTTT. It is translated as CASSSLFGTTTDTQYF.

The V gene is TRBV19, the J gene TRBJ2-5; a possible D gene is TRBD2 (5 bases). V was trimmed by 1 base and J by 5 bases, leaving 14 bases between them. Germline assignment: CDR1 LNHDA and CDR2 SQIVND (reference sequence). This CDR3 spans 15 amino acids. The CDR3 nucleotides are TGTGCCAGTAGTATAGGAGGGAGTCCCCAGGAGACCCAGTACTTC. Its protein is CASSIGGSPQETQYF.

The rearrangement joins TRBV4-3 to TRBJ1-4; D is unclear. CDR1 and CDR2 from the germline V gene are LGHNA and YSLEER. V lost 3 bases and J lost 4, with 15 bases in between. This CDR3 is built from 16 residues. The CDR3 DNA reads TGCGCCAGCAGCCAGGAGATCTCGGGTCATAATGAAAAACTGTTTTTT. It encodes CASSQEISGHNEKLFF.

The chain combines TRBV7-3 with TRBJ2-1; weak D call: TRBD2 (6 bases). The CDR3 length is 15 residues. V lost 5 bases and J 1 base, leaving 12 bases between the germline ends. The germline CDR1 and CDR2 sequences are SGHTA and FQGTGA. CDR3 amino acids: CASSVSGNSYNEQFF. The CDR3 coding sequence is TGTGCCAGCAGCGTTAGCGGAAATTCCTACAATGAGCAGTTCTTC. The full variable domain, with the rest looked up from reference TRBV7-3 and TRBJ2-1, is GAGVSQTPSNKVTEKGKYVELRCDPISGHTALYWYRQSLGQGPEFLIYFQGTGAADDSGLPNDRFFAVRPEGSVSTLKIQRTERGDSAVYLCASSVSGNSYNEQFFGPGTRLTVL.

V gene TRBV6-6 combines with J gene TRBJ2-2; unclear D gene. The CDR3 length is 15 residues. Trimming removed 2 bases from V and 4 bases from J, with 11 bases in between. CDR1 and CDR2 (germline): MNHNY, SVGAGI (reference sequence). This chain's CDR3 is CASSYMGYATGELFF. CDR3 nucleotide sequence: TGTGCCAGCAGTTACATGGGGTATGCCACCGGGGAGCTGTTTTTT.

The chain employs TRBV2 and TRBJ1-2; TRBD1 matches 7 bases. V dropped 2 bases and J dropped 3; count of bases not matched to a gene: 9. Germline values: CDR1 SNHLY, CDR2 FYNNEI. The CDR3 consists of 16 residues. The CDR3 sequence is CASSEWGGQEDYGYTF. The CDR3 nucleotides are TGTGCCAGCAGTGAATGGGGAGGACAGGAGGACTATGGCTACACCTTC. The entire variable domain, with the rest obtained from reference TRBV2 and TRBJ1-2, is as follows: EPEVTQTPSHQVTQMGQEVILRCVPISNHLYFYWYRQILGQKVEFLVSFYNNEISEKSEIFDDQFSVERPDGSNFTLKIRSTKLEDSAMYFCASSEWGGQEDYGYTFGSGTRLTVV.

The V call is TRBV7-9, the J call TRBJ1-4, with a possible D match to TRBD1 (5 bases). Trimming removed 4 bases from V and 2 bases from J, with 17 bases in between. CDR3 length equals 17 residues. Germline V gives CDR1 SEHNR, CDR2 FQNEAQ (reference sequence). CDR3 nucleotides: TGTGCCAGCAGCTCCCGGTCTGGGACGACTACTAATGAAAAACTGTTTTTT. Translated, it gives CASSSRSGTTTNEKLFF.

The CDR3 nucleotides read TGTGCCAGTAGTATTACAGGGGGTTCCACAGATACGCAGTATTTT. This gives the protein CASSITGGSTDTQYF. The chain recombines TRBV19 with TRBJ2-3; TRBD1 aligns across 8 bases. Germline trimming cut 3 bases from V and 2 bases from J; bases unmatched to any gene: 4. This CDR3 spans 15 amino acids. In germline, CDR1 is LNHDA, CDR2 SQIVND (reference sequence).

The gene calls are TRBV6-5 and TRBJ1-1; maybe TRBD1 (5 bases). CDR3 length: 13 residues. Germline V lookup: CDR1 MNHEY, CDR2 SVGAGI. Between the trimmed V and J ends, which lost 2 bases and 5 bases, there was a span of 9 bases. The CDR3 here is CASSYKWGTEAFF. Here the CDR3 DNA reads TGTGCCAGCAGTTACAAGTGGGGGACTGAAGCTTTCTTT.

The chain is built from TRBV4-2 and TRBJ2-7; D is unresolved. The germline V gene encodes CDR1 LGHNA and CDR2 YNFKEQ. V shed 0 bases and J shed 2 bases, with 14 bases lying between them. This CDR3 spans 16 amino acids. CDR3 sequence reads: CASSQDDGGVPYEQYF. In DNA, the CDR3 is TGTGCCAGCAGCCAAGACGACGGTGGTGTCCCCTACGAGCAGTACTTC.

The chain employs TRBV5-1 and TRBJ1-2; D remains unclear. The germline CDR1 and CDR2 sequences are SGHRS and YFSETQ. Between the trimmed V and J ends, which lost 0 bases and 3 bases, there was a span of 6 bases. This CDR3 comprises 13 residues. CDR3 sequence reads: CASSLESHYGYTF. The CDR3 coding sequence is TGCGCCAGCAGCTTGGAGAGCCACTATGGCTACACCTTC.

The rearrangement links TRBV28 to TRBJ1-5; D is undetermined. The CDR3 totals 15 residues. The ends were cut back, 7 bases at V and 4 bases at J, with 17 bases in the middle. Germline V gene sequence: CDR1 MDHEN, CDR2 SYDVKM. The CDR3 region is CASIAPRGLNQPQHF. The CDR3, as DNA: TGTGCCAGCATCGCACCAAGAGGGCTTAATCAGCCCCAGCATTTT.

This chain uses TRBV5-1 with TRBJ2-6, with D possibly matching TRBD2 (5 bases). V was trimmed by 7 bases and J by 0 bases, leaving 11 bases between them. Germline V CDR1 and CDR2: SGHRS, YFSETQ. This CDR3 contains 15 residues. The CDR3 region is CASGPRASGANVLTF. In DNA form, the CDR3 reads TGCGCCAGCGGGCCGAGGGCCTCTGGGGCCAACGTCCTGACTTTC.

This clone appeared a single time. In DNA, the CDR3 is TGTGCCAGCAGCATGGACTCTCCCCAGCTACAGTATTTT. Its protein is CASSMDSPQLQYF. The rearrangement uses TRBV7-3 and TRBJ2-3; D may be TRBD2 (5 bases). Germline CDR1 and CDR2: SGHTA and FQGTGA. The CDR3 is 13 residues long. Trimming shortened V by 5 bases and J by 12 bases, and 18 bases separated the two germline ends.